This T cell receptor beta chain appears in the sequencing data of a study of T cell responses to AZD1222 COVID-19 vaccine. The CDR3 length is 14 residues. Germline V gives CDR1 SGHRS, CDR2 YFSETQ. Trimming left V 0 bases short and J 0 bases short, with 6 bases between. The table came from immunoSEQ multiplex PCR; TCRdb's copy has only in-frame clones and leaves some out. The sample consists of about 130,000 clones, roughly 93% of them appearing once. As regards this clone: As yet, its antigen is unknown.

Study-wide results and caveats: Close to half of spike-specific TCRs reportedly recognize unmutated variant regions. Among the donors, most were white British and more were female, and clonal diversity was possibly underestimated. There were vaccine-associated CD4 TCRs across spike, dominant at 160-218 and 743-854.

V usage is TRBV5-1 and J usage is TRBJ1-1; D uncertain. Specimen: peripheral blood, collected on day 0 of AZD1222 vaccination. This receptor was taken from an adult in good health. Written as DNA, the CDR3 is TGCGCCAGCAGCTTGGCGATTATGAACACTGAAGCTTTCTTT. Its protein is CASSLAIMNTEAFF.